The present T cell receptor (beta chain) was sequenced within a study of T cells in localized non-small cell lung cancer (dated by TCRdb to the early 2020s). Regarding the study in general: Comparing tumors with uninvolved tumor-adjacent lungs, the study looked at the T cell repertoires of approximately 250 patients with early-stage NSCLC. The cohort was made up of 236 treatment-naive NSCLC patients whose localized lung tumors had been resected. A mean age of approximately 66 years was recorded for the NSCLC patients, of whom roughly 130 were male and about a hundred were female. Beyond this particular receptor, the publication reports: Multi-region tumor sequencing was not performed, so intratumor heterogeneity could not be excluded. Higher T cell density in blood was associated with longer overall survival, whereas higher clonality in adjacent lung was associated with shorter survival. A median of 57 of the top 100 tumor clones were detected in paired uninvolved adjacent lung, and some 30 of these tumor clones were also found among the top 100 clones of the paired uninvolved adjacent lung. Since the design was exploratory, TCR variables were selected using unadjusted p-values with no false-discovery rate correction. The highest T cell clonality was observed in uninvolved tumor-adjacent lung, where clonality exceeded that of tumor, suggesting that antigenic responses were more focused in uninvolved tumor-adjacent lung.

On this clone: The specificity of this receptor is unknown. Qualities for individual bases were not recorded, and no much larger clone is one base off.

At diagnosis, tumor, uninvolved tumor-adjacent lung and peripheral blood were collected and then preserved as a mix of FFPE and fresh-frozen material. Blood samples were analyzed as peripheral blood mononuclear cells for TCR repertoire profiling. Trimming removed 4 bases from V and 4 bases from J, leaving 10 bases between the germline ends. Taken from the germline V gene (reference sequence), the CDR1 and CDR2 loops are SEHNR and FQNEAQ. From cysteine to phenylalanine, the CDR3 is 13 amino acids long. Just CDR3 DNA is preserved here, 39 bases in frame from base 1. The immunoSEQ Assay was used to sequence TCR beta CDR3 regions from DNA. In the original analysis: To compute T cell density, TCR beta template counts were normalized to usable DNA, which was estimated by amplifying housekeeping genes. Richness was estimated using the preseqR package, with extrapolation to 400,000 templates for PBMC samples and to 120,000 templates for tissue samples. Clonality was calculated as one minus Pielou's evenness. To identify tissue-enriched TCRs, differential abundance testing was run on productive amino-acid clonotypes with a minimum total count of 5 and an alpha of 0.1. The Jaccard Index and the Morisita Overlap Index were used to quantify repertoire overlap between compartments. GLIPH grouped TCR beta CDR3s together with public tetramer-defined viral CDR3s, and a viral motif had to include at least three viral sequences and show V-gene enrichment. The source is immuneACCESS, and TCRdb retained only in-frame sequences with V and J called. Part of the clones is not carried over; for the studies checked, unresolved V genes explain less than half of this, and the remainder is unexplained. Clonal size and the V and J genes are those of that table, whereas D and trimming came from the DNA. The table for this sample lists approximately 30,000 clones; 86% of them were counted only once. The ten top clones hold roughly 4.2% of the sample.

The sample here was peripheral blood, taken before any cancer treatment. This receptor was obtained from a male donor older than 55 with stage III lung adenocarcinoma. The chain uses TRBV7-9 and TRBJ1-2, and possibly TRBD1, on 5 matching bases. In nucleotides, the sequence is TGTGCCAGCAGCTCCCCGGGGGTCTATGGCTACACCTTC. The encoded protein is CASSSPGVYGYTF.